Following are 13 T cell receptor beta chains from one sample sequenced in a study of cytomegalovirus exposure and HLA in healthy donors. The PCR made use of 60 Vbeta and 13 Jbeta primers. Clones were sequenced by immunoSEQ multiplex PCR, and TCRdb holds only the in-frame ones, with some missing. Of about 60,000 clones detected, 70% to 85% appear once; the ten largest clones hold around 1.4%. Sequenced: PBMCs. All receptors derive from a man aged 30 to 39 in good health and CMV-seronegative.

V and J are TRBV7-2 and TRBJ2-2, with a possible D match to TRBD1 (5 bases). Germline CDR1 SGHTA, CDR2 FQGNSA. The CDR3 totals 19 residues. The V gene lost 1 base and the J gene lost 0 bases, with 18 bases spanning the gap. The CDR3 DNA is TGTGCCAGCAGCTTAGTTTCTGTTTGGGGCCCAACGAACACCGGGGAGCTGTTTTTT. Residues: CASSLVSVWGPTNTGELFF.

As DNA, the CDR3 is TGCGCCAGCAGCTTGTACCAGACAGGACAAGAGACCCAGTACTTC. Encoded protein: CASSLYQTGQETQYF. This rearrangement joins TRBV5-1 to TRBJ2-5; D may be TRBD1 (6 bases). The CDR3 sequence is 15 residues long. Trimming left V 1 base short and J 2 bases short, with 12 bases between. Germline CDR1 is SGHRS and CDR2 is YFSETQ.

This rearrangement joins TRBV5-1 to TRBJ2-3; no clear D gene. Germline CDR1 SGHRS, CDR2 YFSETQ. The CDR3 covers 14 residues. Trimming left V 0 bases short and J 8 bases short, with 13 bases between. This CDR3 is CASSLVIASGTQYF. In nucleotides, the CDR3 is TGCGCCAGCAGCTTGGTTATCGCGTCGGGTACGCAGTATTTT.

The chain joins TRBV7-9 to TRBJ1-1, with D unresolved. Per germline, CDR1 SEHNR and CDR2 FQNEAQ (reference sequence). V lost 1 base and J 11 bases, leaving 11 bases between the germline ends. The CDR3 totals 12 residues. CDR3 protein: CASSLVGRYAFF. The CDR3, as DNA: TGTGCCAGCAGCTTAGTAGGGAGATACGCTTTCTTT.

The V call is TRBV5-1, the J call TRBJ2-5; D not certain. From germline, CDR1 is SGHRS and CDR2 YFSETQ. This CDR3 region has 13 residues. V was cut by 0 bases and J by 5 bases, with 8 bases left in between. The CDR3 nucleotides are TGCGCCAGCAGCTTGGGTCCGCGGGAGACCCAGTACTTC. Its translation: CASSLGPRETQYF.

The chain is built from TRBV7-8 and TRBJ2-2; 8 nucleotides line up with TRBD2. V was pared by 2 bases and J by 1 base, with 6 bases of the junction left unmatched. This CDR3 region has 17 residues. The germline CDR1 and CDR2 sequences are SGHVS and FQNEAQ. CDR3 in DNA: TGTGCCAGCAGCTTATTGGCGGGAGGACGGAACACCGGGGAGCTGTTTTTT. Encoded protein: CASSLLAGGRNTGELFF.

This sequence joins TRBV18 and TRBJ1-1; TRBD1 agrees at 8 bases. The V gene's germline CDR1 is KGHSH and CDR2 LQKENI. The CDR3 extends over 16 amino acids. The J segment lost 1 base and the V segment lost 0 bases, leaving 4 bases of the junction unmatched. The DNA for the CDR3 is TGTGCCAGCTCACCACCAAGGGGGACAGGGAACACTGAAGCTTTCTTT. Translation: CASSPPRGTGNTEAFF.

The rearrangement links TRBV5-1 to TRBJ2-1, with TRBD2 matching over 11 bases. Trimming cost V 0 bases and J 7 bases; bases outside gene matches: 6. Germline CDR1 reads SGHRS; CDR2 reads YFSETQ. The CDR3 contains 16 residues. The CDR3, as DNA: TGCGCCAGCAGCTTGGAACTACTAGCGGGAGATAATGAGCAGTTCTTC. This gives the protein CASSLELLAGDNEQFF.

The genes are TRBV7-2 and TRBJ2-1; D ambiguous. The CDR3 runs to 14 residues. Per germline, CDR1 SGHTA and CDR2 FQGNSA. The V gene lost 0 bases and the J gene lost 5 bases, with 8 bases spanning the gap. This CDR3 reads CASSLASWNNEQFF. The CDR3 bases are TGTGCCAGCAGCTTAGCTAGCTGGAACAATGAGCAGTTCTTC.

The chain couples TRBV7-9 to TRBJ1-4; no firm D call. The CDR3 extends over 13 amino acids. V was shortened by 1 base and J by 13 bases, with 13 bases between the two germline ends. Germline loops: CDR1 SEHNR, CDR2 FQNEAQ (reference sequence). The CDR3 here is CASSLEIQVLLFF. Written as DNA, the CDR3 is TGTGCCAGCAGCTTAGAGATCCAGGTGTTACTGTTTTTT.

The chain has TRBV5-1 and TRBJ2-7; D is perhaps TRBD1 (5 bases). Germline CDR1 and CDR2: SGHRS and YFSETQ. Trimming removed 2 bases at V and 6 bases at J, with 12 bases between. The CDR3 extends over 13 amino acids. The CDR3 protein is CASSFQGVSEQYF. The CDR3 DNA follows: TGCGCCAGCAGCTTTCAGGGTGTCAGCGAGCAGTACTTC.

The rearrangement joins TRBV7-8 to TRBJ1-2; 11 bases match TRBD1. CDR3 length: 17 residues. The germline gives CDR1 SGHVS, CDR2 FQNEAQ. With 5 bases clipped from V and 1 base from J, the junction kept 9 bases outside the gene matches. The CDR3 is CASSPQDRGRLNYGYTF. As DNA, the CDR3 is TGTGCCAGCAGCCCCCAGGACAGGGGGCGGCTTAACTATGGCTACACCTTC.

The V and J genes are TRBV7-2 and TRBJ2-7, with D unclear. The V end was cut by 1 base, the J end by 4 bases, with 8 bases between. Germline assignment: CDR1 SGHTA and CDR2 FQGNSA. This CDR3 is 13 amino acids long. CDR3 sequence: CASSLDYRYEQYF. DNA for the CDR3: TGTGCCAGCAGCTTAGACTACCGGTACGAGCAGTACTTC.